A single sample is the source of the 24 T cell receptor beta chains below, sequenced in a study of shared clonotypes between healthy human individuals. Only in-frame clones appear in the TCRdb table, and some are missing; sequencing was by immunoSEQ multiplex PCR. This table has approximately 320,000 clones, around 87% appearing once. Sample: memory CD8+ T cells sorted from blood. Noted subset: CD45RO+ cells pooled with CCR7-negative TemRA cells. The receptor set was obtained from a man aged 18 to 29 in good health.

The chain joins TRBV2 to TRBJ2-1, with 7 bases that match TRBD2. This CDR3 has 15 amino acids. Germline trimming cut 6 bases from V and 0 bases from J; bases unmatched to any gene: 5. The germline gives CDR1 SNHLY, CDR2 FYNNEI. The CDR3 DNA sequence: TGTGCCAGCAGCAGTGGCGGGAGCTCCTACAATGAGCAGTTCTTC. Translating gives CASSSGGSSYNEQFF.

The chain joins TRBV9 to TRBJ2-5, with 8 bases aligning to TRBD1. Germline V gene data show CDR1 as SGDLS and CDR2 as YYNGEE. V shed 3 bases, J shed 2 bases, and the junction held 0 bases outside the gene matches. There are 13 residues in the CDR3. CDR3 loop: CASSGQGQETQYF. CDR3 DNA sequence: TGTGCCAGCAGCGGACAGGGGCAAGAGACCCAGTACTTC.

CDR3 amino acids: CASSEMVAGPSTDTQYF. Written as DNA, the CDR3 is TGTGCCAGCAGTGAAATGGTAGCGGGACCTAGCACAGATACGCAGTATTTT. The rearrangement joins TRBV2 to TRBJ2-3, with 8 bases identical to TRBD2. Germline assignment: CDR1 SNHLY and CDR2 FYNNEI. V shed 2 bases, J shed 0 bases, and the junction held 7 bases outside the gene matches. This CDR3 has 17 residues. Combining the CDR3 with reference TRBV2 and TRBJ2-3 gives the whole variable domain EPEVTQTPSHQVTQMGQEVILRCVPISNHLYFYWYRQILGQKVEFLVSFYNNEISEKSEIFDDQFSVERPDGSNFTLKIRSTKLEDSAMYFCASSEMVAGPSTDTQYFGPGTRLTVL.

DNA of the CDR3: TGCGCCAGCAGCTTGTTGACCGGGACAGGGGTGGCGGGGGCCCCGACAGATACGCAGTATTTT. This sequence encodes CASSLLTGTGVAGAPTDTQYF. This chain joins TRBV5-1 and TRBJ2-3; TRBD1 agrees at 10 bases. J gave up 3 bases and V 1 base, and 20 bases lay outside the gene matches. The germline CDR1 and CDR2 sequences are SGHRS and YFSETQ. The CDR3 has 21 amino acids.

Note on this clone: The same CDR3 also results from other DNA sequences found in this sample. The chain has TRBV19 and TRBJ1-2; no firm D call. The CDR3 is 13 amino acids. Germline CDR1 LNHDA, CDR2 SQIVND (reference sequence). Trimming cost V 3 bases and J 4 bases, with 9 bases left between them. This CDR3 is CASSIGLSYGYTF. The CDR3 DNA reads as TGTGCCAGTAGTATTGGGTTGAGCTATGGCTACACCTTC.

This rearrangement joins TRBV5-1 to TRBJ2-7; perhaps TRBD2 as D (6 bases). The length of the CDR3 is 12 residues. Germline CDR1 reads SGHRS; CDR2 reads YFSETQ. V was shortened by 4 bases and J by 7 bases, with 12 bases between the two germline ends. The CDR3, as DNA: TGCGCCAGCAGCGGCGGGAATGAGGAGCAGTACTTC. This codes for CASSGGNEEQYF.

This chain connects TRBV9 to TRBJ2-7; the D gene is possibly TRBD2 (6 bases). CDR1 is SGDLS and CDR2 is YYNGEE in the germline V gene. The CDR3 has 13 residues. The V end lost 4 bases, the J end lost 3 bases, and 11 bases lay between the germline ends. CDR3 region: CASSPGESYEQYF. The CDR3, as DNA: TGTGCCAGCAGCCCGGGGGAAAGCTACGAGCAGTACTTC.

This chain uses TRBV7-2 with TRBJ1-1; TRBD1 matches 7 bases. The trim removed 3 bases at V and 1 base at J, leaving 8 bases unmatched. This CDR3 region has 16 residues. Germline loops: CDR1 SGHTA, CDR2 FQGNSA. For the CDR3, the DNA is TGTGCCAGCAGCTTCTGGCAGGGGGGGAGGAACACTGAAGCTTTCTTT. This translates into CASSFWQGGRNTEAFF.

For the CDR3, the DNA is TGTGCCAGCAGCTTAGGGCTAGCGCGGGAGCAGTTCTTC. Translating gives CASSLGLAREQFF. The J gene is TRBJ2-1, the V gene TRBV13; the D gene is possibly TRBD2 (6 bases). Germline assignment: CDR1 PRHDT and CDR2 FYEKMQ (reference sequence). CDR3 length equals 13 residues. Between the trimmed V and J ends, which lost 0 bases and 10 bases, there was a span of 10 bases.

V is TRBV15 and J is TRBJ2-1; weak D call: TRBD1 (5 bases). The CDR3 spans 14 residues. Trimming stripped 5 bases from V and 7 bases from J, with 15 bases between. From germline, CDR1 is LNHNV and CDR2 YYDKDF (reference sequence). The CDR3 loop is CATSSQDIRNEQFF. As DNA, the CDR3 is TGTGCCACCAGCTCCCAGGACATTCGAAATGAGCAGTTCTTC.

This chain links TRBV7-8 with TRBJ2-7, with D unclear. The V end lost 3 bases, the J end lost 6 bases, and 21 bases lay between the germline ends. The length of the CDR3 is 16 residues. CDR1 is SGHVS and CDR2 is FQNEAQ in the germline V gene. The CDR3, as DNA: TGTGCCAGCAGCTTTCCCTCCGTGGGCCCCGAGCGCGAGCAGTACTTC. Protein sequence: CASSFPSVGPEREQYF.

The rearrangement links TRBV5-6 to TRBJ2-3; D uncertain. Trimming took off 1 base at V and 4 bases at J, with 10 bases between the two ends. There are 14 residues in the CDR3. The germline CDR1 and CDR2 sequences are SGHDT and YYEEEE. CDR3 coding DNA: TGTGCCAGCAGCTTGAACCAGGATTCAGATACGCAGTATTTT. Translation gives CASSLNQDSDTQYF.

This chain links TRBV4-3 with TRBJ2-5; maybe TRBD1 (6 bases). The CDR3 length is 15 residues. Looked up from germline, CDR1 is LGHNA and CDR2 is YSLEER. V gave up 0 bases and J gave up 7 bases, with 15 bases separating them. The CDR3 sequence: CASSQDLAGDVTQYF. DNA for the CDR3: TGCGCCAGCAGCCAAGATTTGGCAGGGGATGTGACCCAGTACTTC.

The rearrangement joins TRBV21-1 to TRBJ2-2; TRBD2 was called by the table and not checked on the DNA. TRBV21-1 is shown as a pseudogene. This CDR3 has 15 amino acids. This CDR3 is CATQGRTPRTGELFF. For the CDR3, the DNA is TGTGCCACCCAAGGTAGGACTCCCCGCACCGGGGAGCTGTTTTTT.

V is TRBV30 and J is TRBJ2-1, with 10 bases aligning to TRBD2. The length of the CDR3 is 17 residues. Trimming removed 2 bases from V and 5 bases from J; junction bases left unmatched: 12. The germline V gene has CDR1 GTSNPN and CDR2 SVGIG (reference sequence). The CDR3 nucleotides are TGTGCCTGGAGTCCTAAAAGACCGGGACTAGCGCACAATGAGCAGTTCTTC. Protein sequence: CAWSPKRPGLAHNEQFF. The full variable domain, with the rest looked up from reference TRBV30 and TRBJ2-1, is SQTIHQWPATLVQPVGSPLSLECTVEGTSNPNLYWYRQAAGRGLQLLFYSVGIGQISSEVPQNLSASRPQDRQFILSSKKLLLSDSGFYLCAWSPKRPGLAHNEQFFGPGTRLTVL.

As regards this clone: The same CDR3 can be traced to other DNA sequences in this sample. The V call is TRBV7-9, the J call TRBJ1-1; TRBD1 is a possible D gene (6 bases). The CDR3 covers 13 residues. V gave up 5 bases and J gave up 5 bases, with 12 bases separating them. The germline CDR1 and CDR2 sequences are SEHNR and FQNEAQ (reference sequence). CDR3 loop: CASSPRGGTEAFF. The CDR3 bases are TGTGCCAGCAGCCCCAGGGGAGGAACTGAAGCTTTCTTT.

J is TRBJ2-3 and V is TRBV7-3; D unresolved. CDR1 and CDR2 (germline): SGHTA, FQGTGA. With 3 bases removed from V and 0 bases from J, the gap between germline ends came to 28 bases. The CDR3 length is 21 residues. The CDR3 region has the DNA TGTGCCAGCAGCTTCCGGGCACCACAATTTACACACCGTGCTAGCACAGATACGCAGTATTTT. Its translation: CASSFRAPQFTHRASTDTQYF.

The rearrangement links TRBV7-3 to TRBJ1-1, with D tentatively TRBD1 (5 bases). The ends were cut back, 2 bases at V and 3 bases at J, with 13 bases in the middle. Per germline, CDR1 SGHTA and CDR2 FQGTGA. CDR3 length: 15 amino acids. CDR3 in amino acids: CASSLAPGEDTEAFF. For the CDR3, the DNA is TGTGCCAGCAGCTTAGCCCCGGGGGAAGACACTGAAGCTTTCTTT.

CDR3 sequence: CSVDGQGSSYEQYF. DNA for the CDR3: TGCAGCGTTGACGGACAGGGATCGTCTTACGAGCAGTACTTC. The V and J genes are TRBV29-1 and TRBJ2-7; 8 bases match TRBD1. Germline V gene lookup returns CDR1 SQVTM and CDR2 ANQGSEA. Trimming removed 3 bases from V and 4 bases from J; junction bases left unmatched: 8. The length of the CDR3 is 14 residues.

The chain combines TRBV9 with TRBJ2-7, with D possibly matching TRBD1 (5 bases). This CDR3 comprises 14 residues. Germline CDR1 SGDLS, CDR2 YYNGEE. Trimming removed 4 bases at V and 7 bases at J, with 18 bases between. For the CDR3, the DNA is TGTGCCAGCAGCTTAGGGGTGGCCCCGACGGAGCAGTACTTC. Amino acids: CASSLGVAPTEQYF.

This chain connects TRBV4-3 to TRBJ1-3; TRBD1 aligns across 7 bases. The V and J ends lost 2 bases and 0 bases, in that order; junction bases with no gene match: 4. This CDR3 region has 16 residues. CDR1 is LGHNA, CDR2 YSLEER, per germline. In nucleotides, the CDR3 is TGCGCCAGCAGCCAAATTACAGGGGACTCTGGAAACACCATATATTTT. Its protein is CASSQITGDSGNTIYF.

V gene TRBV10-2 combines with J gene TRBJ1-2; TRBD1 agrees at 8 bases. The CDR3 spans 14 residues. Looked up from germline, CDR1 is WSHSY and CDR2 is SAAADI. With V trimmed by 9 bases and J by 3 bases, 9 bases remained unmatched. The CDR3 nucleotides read TGCGCCAGTTGGGGGACAGGTTTCTACTATGGCTACACCTTC. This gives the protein CASWGTGFYYGYTF.

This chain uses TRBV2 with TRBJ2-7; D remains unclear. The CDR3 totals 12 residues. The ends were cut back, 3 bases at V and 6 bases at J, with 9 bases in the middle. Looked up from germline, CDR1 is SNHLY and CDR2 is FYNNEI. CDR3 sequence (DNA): TGTGCCAGCAGTGACCCCTTCTTCGAGCAGTACTTC. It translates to CASSDPFFEQYF.

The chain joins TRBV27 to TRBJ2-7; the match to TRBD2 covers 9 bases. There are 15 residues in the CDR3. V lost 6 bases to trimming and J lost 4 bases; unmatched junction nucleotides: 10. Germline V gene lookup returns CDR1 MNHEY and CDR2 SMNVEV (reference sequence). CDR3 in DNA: TGTGCCAGCAGGGCTGTAGCGGGAGTGGGTTACGAGCAGTACTTC. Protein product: CASRAVAGVGYEQYF.